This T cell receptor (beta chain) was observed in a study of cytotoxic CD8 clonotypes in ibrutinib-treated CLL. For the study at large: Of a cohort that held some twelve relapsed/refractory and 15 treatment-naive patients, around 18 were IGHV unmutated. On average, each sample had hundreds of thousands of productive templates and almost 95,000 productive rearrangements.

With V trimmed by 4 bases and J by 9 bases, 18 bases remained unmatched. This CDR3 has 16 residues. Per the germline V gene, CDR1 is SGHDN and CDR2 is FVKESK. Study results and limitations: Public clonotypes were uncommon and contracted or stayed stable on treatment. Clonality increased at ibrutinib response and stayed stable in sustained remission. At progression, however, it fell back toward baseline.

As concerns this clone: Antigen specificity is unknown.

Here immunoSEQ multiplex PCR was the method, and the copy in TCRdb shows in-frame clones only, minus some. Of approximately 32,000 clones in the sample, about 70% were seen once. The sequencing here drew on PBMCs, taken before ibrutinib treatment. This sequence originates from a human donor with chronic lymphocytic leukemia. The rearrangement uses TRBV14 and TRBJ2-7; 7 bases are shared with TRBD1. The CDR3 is CASSPTASTGLNLQYF. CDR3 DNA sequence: TGTGCCAGCAGCCCCACAGCTTCGACAGGGTTAAACTTGCAGTACTTC.